The 10 T cell receptor beta chains reported below all come from one sample, sequenced in a study of T cell repertoires in cytomegalovirus infection. TCRdb recomputed calls from the reads with MiXCR, one row per CDR3 protein. Of approximately 160,000 distinct CDR3 sequences listed, 15% to 20% were seen once; the top ten hold around 19%. What was sequenced was CD8+ T cells from PBMCs. Receptors were obtained from a human donor in good health (CMV status not recorded). Some clones in this sample may be carry-over from other donors' samples.

The sample holds a few counts of this clonotype. The V and J genes are TRBV5-6 and TRBJ1-2; no clear D gene. The V end lost 3 bases, the J end lost 8 bases, and 11 bases lay between the germline ends. Germline V CDR1 and CDR2: SGHDT, YYEEEE. This CDR3 is built from 12 residues. The CDR3 loop is CASSSDHSGYTF. In DNA, the CDR3 is TGTGCCAGCAGCTCCGACCACTCCGGCTACACCTTC.

The chain is built from TRBV7-6 and TRBJ2-7, with D unresolved. The CDR3 extends over 12 amino acids. Germline lookup yields CDR1 SGHVS and CDR2 FNYEAQ. Deletions cut 6 bases from V and 11 bases from J, with 17 bases between. The CDR3 DNA reads as TGTGCCAGCAGTGCACCCCTGATGACGAAGTACTTC. It is translated as CASSAPLMTKYF.

This clonotype occurred many times. The chain combines TRBV7-2 with TRBJ2-5; D not certain. The CDR3 is 14 residues long. V was cut by 2 bases and J by 0 bases, with 7 bases left in between. The germline gives CDR1 SGHTA, CDR2 FQGNSA. DNA for the CDR3: TGTGCCAGCAGCTTAAACGTTTACCAAGAGACCCAGTACTTC. Translating gives CASSLNVYQETQYF.

This clonotype showed up just a few times. This chain joins TRBV7-6 and TRBJ1-6; weak D call: TRBD1 (6 bases). This CDR3 region has 17 residues. CDR1 is SGHVS and CDR2 is FNYEAQ in the germline V gene. Between the trimmed V and J ends, which lost 1 base and 6 bases, there was a span of 16 bases. The CDR3 nucleotides are TGTGCCAGCAGCTTAGGACGGTCCGCGGGGGCTAATTCACCCCTCCACTTT. The encoded protein is CASSLGRSAGANSPLHF. Together with reference TRBV7-6 and TRBJ1-6, the CDR3 gives the full variable domain: GAGVSQSPRYKVTKRGQDVALRCDPISGHVSLYWYRQALGQGPEFLTYFNYEAQQDKSGLPNDRFSAERPEGSISTLTIQRTEQRDSAMYRCASSLGRSAGANSPLHFGNGTRLTVT.

This clonotype was detected a few times. The V gene is TRBV7-2, the J gene TRBJ1-1; a possible D gene is TRBD1 (6 bases). Between the trimmed V and J ends, which lost 5 bases and 1 base, there was a span of 14 bases. The CDR3 contains 15 residues. Germline V gene sequence: CDR1 SGHTA, CDR2 FQGNSA. The CDR3 is CASSPWTATNTEAFF. The CDR3 DNA reads as TGTGCCAGCAGCCCATGGACAGCAACGAACACTGAAGCTTTCTTT.

This clonotype was detected only a few times. This chain joins TRBV7-9 and TRBJ2-7; D remains unclear. Trimming took off 5 bases at V and 2 bases at J, with 10 bases between the two ends. This CDR3 has 13 amino acids. The germline CDR1 and CDR2 sequences are SEHNR and FQNEAQ (reference sequence). The CDR3 sequence is CASSPLDPYEQYF. The CDR3 DNA reads as TGTGCCAGCAGCCCTCTTGATCCCTACGAGCAGTACTTC.

The V call is TRBV28, the J call TRBJ1-5; D uncertain. Per germline, CDR1 MDHEN and CDR2 SYDVKM. This CDR3 region has 15 residues. V lost 2 bases and J lost 0, with 8 bases in between. CDR3 coding DNA: TGTGCCAGCAGTTTACGGCGCAATAGCAATCAGCCCCAGCATTTT. Amino acids: CASSLRRNSNQPQHF.

The genes are TRBV19 and TRBJ2-5; 7 nucleotides match TRBD2. The germline CDR1 and CDR2 sequences are LNHDA and SQIVND (reference sequence). The CDR3 has 18 amino acids. Unmatched junction bases numbered 20, after V lost 5 bases and J lost 5 bases. The CDR3 nucleotides are TGTGCCAGTAGTCTCCTGCATTCTAGAGCGGGAACATTGGAGACCCAGTACTTC. It encodes CASSLLHSRAGTLETQYF.

This clonotype has just a few counts. The chain employs TRBV11-2 and TRBJ1-4; D not certain. Trimming shortened V by 2 bases and J by 3 bases, and 7 bases separated the two germline ends. This CDR3 region has 14 residues. Germline assignment: CDR1 SGHAT and CDR2 FQNNGV. CDR3 residues: CASSLTLANEKLFF. In DNA, the CDR3 is TGTGCCAGCAGCTTAACCTTGGCTAATGAAAAACTGTTTTTT.

This clonotype was seen a few times. The chain combines TRBV6-2 or TRBV6-3 with TRBJ2-1; D not certain. The CDR3 length is 12 residues. Trimming stripped 8 bases from V and 3 bases from J, with 8 bases between. Germline V gene sequence: CDR1 MNHEY, CDR2 SVGEGT. The CDR3 DNA sequence: TGTGCCAGCGGTCCCTTCTACAATGAGCAGTTCTTC. It yields the protein CASGPFYNEQFF.